The 16 T cell receptor beta chains listed next were all sequenced from one sample in a study of a mutant IDH1 vaccine in newly diagnosed glioma. Time point noted: week 11, during vaccination. Vaccination comprised doses that each held 300 ug of mutant IDH1 20-mer peptide, plus topical imiquimod. Sequenced by immunoSEQ multiplex PCR; TCRdb stores in-frame clones only, minus some. Of about 120,000 clones in the sample, roughly 88% were seen once. These TCRs are of unknown antigen specificity. Material: PBMCs, obtained from a glioma patient whose treatment included an IDH1 peptide vaccine. The receptors were gathered from a woman in her 50s with glioma.

The genes are TRBV6-5 and TRBJ1-2; D not resolved. The CDR3 runs to 11 residues. Trimming stripped 8 bases from V and 6 bases from J, with 10 bases between. Germline V gives CDR1 MNHEY, CDR2 SVGAGI. CDR3 residues: CASGERDGYTF. The CDR3 DNA sequence: TGTGCCAGCGGGGAACGGGATGGCTACACCTTC.

V usage is TRBV7-9 and J usage is TRBJ2-7; D may be TRBD1 (6 bases). CDR1 SEHNR and CDR2 FQNEAQ come from the germline V gene (reference sequence). The germline V and J ends were trimmed by 6 bases and 6 bases, with 21 bases remaining between them. There are 15 residues in the CDR3. CDR3 nucleotides: TGTGCCAGCAGTCATGCCACAGGGCTACTACGCGAGCAGTACTTC. This translates into CASSHATGLLREQYF. Together with reference TRBV7-9 and TRBJ2-7, the CDR3 gives the full variable domain: DTGVSQNPRHKITKRGQNVTFRCDPISEHNRLYWYRQTLGQGPEFLTYFQNEAQLEKSRLLSDRFSAERPKGSFSTLEIQRTEQGDSAMYLCASSHATGLLREQYFGPGTRLTVT.

This chain links TRBV11-2 with TRBJ2-7, with unresolved D. Trimming took 2 bases from V and 7 from J, leaving 6 bases between them. Germline CDR1 SGHAT, CDR2 FQNNGV. CDR3 length: 11 amino acids. CDR3 coding DNA: TGTGCCAGCAGCTTATATAGAGAGCAGTACTTC. Protein sequence: CASSLYREQYF.

This chain joins TRBV27 and TRBJ2-1; 8 bases fit TRBD2. With 3 bases clipped from V and 7 bases from J, the junction kept 11 bases outside the gene matches. This CDR3 contains 16 residues. The germline V gene encodes CDR1 MNHEY and CDR2 SMNVEV (reference sequence). DNA of the CDR3: TGTGCCAGCAGTTTCCTACCGGGACTAGAAGGGAATGAGCAGTTCTTC. It codes for CASSFLPGLEGNEQFF.

The genes are TRBV18 and TRBJ1-4; D is unclear. The CDR3 spans 16 residues. CDR1 is KGHSH and CDR2 is LQKENI in the germline V gene. V was cut by 3 bases and J by 0 bases, with 11 bases left in between. The CDR3 loop reads CASSPSKRATNEKLFF. CDR3 nucleotide sequence: TGTGCCAGCTCACCTTCTAAAAGAGCAACTAATGAAAAACTGTTTTTT.

The V call is TRBV19, the J call TRBJ1-1; D is unresolved. Per germline, CDR1 LNHDA and CDR2 SQIVND (reference sequence). The CDR3 is 13 residues long. Deletions cut 4 bases from V and 3 bases from J, with 9 bases between. The chain's CDR3 is CASSREGYTEAFF. The CDR3 nucleotides are TGTGCCAGTAGTAGGGAAGGGTACACTGAAGCTTTCTTT.

The chain has TRBV11-2 and TRBJ2-7, with D uncertain. Trimming removed 3 bases from V and 2 bases from J, with 11 bases in between. There are 14 residues in the CDR3. Germline CDR1 is SGHAT and CDR2 is FQNNGV. The CDR3 nucleotides read TGTGCCAGCAGCTTCGCGACCTCCCCCTACGAGCAGTACTTC. This gives the protein CASSFATSPYEQYF. The full variable domain, rest sourced from reference TRBV11-2 and TRBJ2-7, is EAGVAQSPRYKIIEKRQSVAFWCNPISGHATLYWYQQILGQGPKLLIQFQNNGVVDDSQLPKDRFSAERLKGVDSTLKIQPAKLEDSAVYLCASSFATSPYEQYFGPGTRLTVT.

This chain connects TRBV2 to TRBJ2-7; tentatively, D is TRBD1 or TRBD2 (7 bases each). This CDR3 has 13 amino acids. V shed 7 bases and J shed 2 bases, with 12 bases lying between them. Per the germline V gene, CDR1 is SNHLY and CDR2 is FYNNEI. CDR3 sequence reads: CASMQGGAYEQYF. The CDR3 region has the DNA TGTGCCAGCATGCAGGGGGGGGCCTACGAGCAGTACTTC.

The count of this clone is one. This chain uses TRBV5-4 with TRBJ2-3; D is unclear. The V gene's germline CDR1 is SGHNT and CDR2 YYREEE (reference sequence). The CDR3 loop spans 13 amino acids. The germline V and J ends were trimmed by 6 bases and 6 bases, with 14 bases remaining between them. The CDR3 region is CASTASWVDTQYF. The CDR3 DNA is TGTGCCAGCACCGCCAGTTGGGTGGATACGCAGTATTTT.

V gene TRBV21-1 combines with J gene TRBJ1-2; TRBD1, as called in the table, went unchecked against the DNA. TRBV21-1 is termed a pseudogene. This CDR3 is built from 16 residues. The chain's CDR3 is CASSKLDREEDYGYTF. The DNA for the CDR3 is TGTGCCAGCAGCAAATTGGACAGGGAGGAGGACTATGGCTACACCTTC.

A remark on this clone: In the same sample, other DNA sequences code for this CDR3. The chain has TRBV2 and TRBJ1-2, with D maybe TRBD1 (6 bases). The CDR3 is made up of 15 amino acids. From germline, CDR1 is SNHLY and CDR2 FYNNEI. V was pared by 8 bases and J by 4 bases, with 20 bases between. CDR3 in DNA: TGTGCCAGCGGGTCACAGGGTGCAAGGAGCTATGGCTACACCTTC. Translated, it gives CASGSQGARSYGYTF.

The genes are TRBV4-1 and TRBJ2-1, with 10 bases aligning to TRBD2. Germline V lookup: CDR1 MGHRA, CDR2 YSYEKL. The CDR3 runs to 16 residues. Losses at the gene ends were 1 base for V and 4 bases for J; bases not matched to a gene: 4. CDR3 sequence (DNA): TGCGCCAGCAGCCAAGGTCCTAGCGGGAGTTACAATGAGCAGTTCTTC. This codes for CASSQGPSGSYNEQFF.

The chain joins TRBV25-1 to TRBJ1-2; D not resolved. V was clipped by 5 bases and J by 10 bases, with 14 bases between them. The CDR3 loop spans 12 amino acids. CDR1 is MGHDK, CDR2 SYGVNS, per germline. Here the CDR3 reads CASSLLDGDYTF. The CDR3, as DNA: TGTGCCAGCAGTTTACTGGACGGAGACTACACCTTC.

V usage is TRBV7-3 and J usage is TRBJ2-3; no reliable D call. The germline V and J ends were trimmed by 5 bases and 1 base, with 10 bases remaining between them. CDR1 SGHTA and CDR2 FQGTGA come from the germline V gene. This CDR3 contains 14 residues. In DNA form, the CDR3 reads TGTGCCAGCAGCCCCACGCGCGGCACAGATACGCAGTATTTT. This encodes CASSPTRGTDTQYF.

In DNA form, the CDR3 reads TGTGCCAGCAGCCGAGGGCGCGGGGGAAACATTCAGTACTTC. It encodes CASSRGRGGNIQYF. This chain uses TRBV9 with TRBJ2-4; 7 positions agree with TRBD2. Germline trimming cut 4 bases from V and 6 bases from J; bases unmatched to any gene: 7. The CDR3 spans 14 residues. CDR1 is SGDLS, CDR2 YYNGEE, per germline.

This chain uses TRBV28 with TRBJ2-7, with D uncertain. Trimming shortened V by 3 bases and J by 1 base, and 19 bases separated the two germline ends. The CDR3 length is 17 residues. Germline V lookup: CDR1 MDHEN, CDR2 SYDVKM. CDR3: CASSFMPYRTVSYEQYF. CDR3 nucleotides: TGTGCCAGCAGTTTTATGCCGTATAGGACGGTGTCCTACGAGCAGTACTTC.